This T cell receptor (beta chain) was sequenced for a study of cytomegalovirus exposure and HLA in healthy donors. Study outcomes and limitations: In a later analysis, at a false discovery rate of 0.05, 15,000 to 20,000 TCR beta sequences were associated with HLA alleles. According to a later analysis, most TCR beta chains associated with CMV appeared HLA-restricted.

All the people who gave samples were healthy bone marrow donors. A multiplex PCR was run with 60 Vbeta primers and 13 Jbeta primers. The protocol was immunoSEQ multiplex PCR, while the TCRdb copy is restricted to in-frame clones and leaves out a portion. This sample has 100,000 to 150,000 clones, with 80% found just once. About this clone: Its antigen is undetermined.

CDR3 length equals 14 residues. The trim removed 0 bases at V and 7 bases at J, leaving 6 bases unmatched. Germline V gene data show CDR1 as SGHRS and CDR2 as YFSETQ. The sequence came from a man between 25 and 39 years old in good health and CMV-seropositive. The gene calls are TRBV5-1 and TRBJ2-5; 7 bases match TRBD1. The sample comprised PBMCs. The CDR3 is CASSLGTGSGTQYF. The CDR3 nucleotides read TGCGCCAGCAGCTTGGGGACAGGCAGTGGGACCCAGTACTTC.